This TCR beta chain is from a study of blood T cell repertoires in COVID-19. Study overall: T cells, B-cell-depleted T cells, or PBMCs supplied cDNA or gDNA.

CDR1 SGHVS and CDR2 FQNEAQ come from the germline V gene. The CDR3 extends over 15 amino acids. V lost 5 bases and J lost 8, with 21 bases in between. In assigning cohorts, the study relied on participant-reported clinical history. Authors' processing steps: Cell counts per sample came from amplifying reference gene primers. Data came from immunoSEQ multiplex PCR; TCRdb stores just in-frame clones and leaves some out. V and J calls and clone size are copied from that table; D and trimming were computed from the DNA. The table has some 200,000 clones, around 81% seen once. The receptor's source is a woman in her 40s with acute COVID-19. Material: PBMCs or T cells enriched from blood (not recorded which). This chain joins TRBV7-8 and TRBJ1-2, with a tentative D call TRBD1 (5 bases). The CDR3 sequence is CASSTPPTELSGYTF. The CDR3 region has the DNA TGTGCCAGCAGCACGCCGCCGACAGAGCTGAGCGGCTACACCTTC.